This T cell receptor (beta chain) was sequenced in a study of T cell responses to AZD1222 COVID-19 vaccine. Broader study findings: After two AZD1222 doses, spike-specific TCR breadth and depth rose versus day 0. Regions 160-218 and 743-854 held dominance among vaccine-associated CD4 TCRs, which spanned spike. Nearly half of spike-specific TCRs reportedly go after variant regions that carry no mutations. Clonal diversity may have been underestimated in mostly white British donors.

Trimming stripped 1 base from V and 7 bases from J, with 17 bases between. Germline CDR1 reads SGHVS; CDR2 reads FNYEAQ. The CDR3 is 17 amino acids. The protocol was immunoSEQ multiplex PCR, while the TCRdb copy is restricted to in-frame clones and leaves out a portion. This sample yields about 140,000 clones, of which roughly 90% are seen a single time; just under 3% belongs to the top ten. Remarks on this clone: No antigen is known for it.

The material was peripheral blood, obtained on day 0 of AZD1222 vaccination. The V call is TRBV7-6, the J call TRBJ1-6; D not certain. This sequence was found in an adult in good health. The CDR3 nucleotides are TGTGCCAGCAGCTTAGTGTTAGTGGTCTTGCGAAATTCACCCCTCCACTTT. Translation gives CASSLVLVVLRNSPLHF.